This T cell receptor (beta chain) was captured in a study of T-cell reconstitution after alpha-beta-depleted transplantation in children. Study-level results: Fresh T-cell production supplied most of the T-cell counts and diversity seen one year after transplant. Approximately two months post-transplant, alpha-beta T cells reportedly originated from several hundred expanded graft clones. There were some patients whose high TCRbeta diversity at day 60 came from surviving recipient T cells and thymic progenitors.

Germline CDR1 reads DFQATT; CDR2 reads SNEGSKA (reference sequence). The V end lost 4 bases, the J end lost 6 bases, and 16 bases lay between the germline ends. CDR3 size: 14 residues. Using unique molecular identifiers, the investigators prepared the TCRbeta library. TCRdb re-called the PCR reads through MiXCR, storing one row per CDR3 protein. The sample shows 200,000 to 250,000 distinct CDR3 sequences, approximately 11% of them seen only once. This clonotype was recorded at least ten times. Its antigen is not identified. The TCR originated in a child younger than two with acute myeloid leukemia, due to receive a stem cell transplant. This specimen consisted of PBMCs, obtained before TCRalphabeta/CD19-depleted stem cell transplant. V and J are TRBV20-1 and TRBJ1-5; no clear D gene. CDR3 sequence: CSANPVLRTQPQHF. For the CDR3, the DNA is TGCAGTGCTAACCCCGTCCTGAGGACTCAGCCCCAGCATTTT.